This T cell receptor (beta chain) originates from a study of Graves' ophthalmopathy and Graves' hyperthyroidism. Points from the study as a whole: As the model predicted ophthalmopathy progression, it achieved a sensitivity of approximately 65% and a specificity of around 72%. Most thyroid clonotypes with frequency above 0.001 were detected in blood too.

The table lists this clonotype with many counts. Its target is unknown. The TCR beta CDR3 regions underwent amplification from RNA transcripts. An initial RT-PCR round employing HTBI primers preceded a second-round multiplex PCR. TCRdb recomputed calls from the multiplex PCR reads with MiXCR, one row per CDR3 protein. Counted here are 400,000 to 500,000 distinct CDR3 sequences, over 20% occurring once; the ten biggest clones make up around 3.1%. This sequence originates from a woman under 30 with stable Graves' hyperthyroidism. The specimen was peripheral blood.

The CDR3 here is CASSPMSSYEQYF. The CDR3 region has the DNA TGTGCCAGCTCACCAATGAGCTCCTACGAGCAGTACTTC. The chain recombines TRBV18 with TRBJ2-7; no reliable D call. Germline V lookup: CDR1 KGHSH, CDR2 LQKENI. V lost 2 bases and J lost 0, with 5 bases in between. The CDR3 is made up of 13 amino acids.